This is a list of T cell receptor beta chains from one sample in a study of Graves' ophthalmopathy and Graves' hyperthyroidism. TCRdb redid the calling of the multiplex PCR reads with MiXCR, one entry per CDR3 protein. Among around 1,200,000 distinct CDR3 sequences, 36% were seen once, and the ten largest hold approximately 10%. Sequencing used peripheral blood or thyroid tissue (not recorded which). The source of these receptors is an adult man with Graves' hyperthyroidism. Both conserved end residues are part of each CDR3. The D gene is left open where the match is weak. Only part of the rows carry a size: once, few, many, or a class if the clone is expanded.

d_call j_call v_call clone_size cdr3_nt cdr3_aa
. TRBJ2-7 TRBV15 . TGTGCCACCAGCAGAGGAGTATCCTACGAGCAGTACTTC CATSRGVSYEQYF
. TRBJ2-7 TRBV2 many TGTGCCAGCAGTCTGAGTGAGGGCCAAAAAGAGCAGTACTTC CASSLSEGQKEQYF
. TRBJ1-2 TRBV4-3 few TGCGCCAGCAGCCAAGAAACCCGGGAGGTTGGCTACACCTTC CASSQETREVGYTF
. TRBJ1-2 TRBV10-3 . TGTGCCAGCACCACCTGGGACTATGGCTACACCTTC CASTTWDYGYTF
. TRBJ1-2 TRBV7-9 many TGTGCCAGCAGTCCACTCGACAGTACTAACTATGGCTACACCTTC CASSPLDSTNYGYTF
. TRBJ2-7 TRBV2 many TGTGCCAGCAGTCCCGACACTCCTTGGCAGTACTTC CASSPDTPWQYF
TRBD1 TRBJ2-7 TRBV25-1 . TGTGCCAGCAGTGATTTAGAGACAGGGAATAACGAGCAGTACTTC CASSDLETGNNEQYF
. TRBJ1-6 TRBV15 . TGTGCCACCAGCATGAACGATAATTCACCCCTCCACTTT CATSMNDNSPLHF
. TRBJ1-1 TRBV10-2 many TGCGCCAGCAGTGAGTCGAGAACAGGACCGAACACTGAAGCTTTCTTT CASSESRTGPNTEAFF
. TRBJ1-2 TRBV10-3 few TGTGCCATCAGTGTACAGGCCTCCAATGGCTACACCTTC CAISVQASNGYTF
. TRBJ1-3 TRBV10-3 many TGTGCCATCAAGGACAACTCTGGAAACACCATATATTTT CAIKDNSGNTIYF
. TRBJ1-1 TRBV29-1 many TGCAGCGTTCCGCAAAACACTGAAGCTTTCTTT CSVPQNTEAFF
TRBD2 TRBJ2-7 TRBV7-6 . TGTGCCAGCAGTGTGGGGGAGGGCACCGAGCAGTACTTC CASSVGEGTEQYF
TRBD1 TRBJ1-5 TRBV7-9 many TGTGCCAGCAGCTTAGCAGGGGGCCGTCAGCCCCAGCATTTT CASSLAGGRQPQHF
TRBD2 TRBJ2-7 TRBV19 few TGTGCCATCGGGGGACTAGCGGGCTTCTACGAGCAGTACTTC CAIGGLAGFYEQYF
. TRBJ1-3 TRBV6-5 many TGTGCCAGCAGTTACCGGAACACCATATATTTT CASSYRNTIYF
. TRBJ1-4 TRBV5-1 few TGCGCCAGCAGCTGGGTTGGGTGGAATGAAAAACTGTTTTTT CASSWVGWNEKLFF
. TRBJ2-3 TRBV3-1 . TGTGCCAGCAGCCAGGGTTACGCAGATACGCAGTATTTT CASSQGYADTQYF